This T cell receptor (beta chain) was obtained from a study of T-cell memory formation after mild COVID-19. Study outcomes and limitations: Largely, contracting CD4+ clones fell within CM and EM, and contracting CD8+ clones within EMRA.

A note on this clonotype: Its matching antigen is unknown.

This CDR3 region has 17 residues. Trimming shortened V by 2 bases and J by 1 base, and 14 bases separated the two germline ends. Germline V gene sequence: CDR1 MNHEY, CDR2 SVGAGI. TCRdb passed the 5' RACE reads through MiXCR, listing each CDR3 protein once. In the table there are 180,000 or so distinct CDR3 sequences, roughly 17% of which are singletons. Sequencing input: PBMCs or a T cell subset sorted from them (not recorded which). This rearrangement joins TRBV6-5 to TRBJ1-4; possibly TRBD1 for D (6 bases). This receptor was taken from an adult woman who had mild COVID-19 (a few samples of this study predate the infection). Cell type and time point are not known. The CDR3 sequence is CASSYDGGGLTNEKLFF. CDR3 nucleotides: TGTGCCAGCAGTTACGATGGAGGGGGGCTAACTAATGAAAAACTGTTTTTT.